The rows below give T cell receptor beta chains drawn from one sample of a study of beta chain features in type 1 diabetes. Using immunoSEQ multiplex PCR, the repertoire was profiled, and TCRdb retains in-frame clones only, with some absent. The sample includes about 270,000 clones, over 12% of them seen just once. Source material: naive CD4+ T cells from blood. Receptors originate from a woman between 40 and 55 years old in good health. Each CDR3 is given with its conserved first and last residue. The D gene is left open where the match is weak. Rows give clone size only sometimes, using once, few, many, or a class for an expanded clone.

size | J | D | V | CDR3 | DNA
. | TRBJ1-5 | . | TRBV5-4 | CASSLAGGNQPQHF | TGTGCCAGCAGCCTGGCGGGGGGCAATCAGCCCCAGCATTTT
few | TRBJ1-3 | . | TRBV18 | CASSPSVVTSGNTIYF | TGTGCCAGCTCACCGTCCGTAGTAACCTCTGGAAACACCATATATTTT
. | TRBJ2-5 | . | TRBV19 | CASSFGQLQETQYF | TGTGCCAGTAGTTTTGGACAGCTACAAGAGACCCAGTACTTC
few | TRBJ2-5 | TRBD1 | TRBV9 | CASSVQGATETQYF | TGTGCCAGCAGCGTACAGGGGGCTACGGAGACCCAGTACTTC
few | TRBJ1-3 | . | TRBV5-4 | CASSAGSYSGNTIYF | TGTGCCAGCAGCGCGGGCAGCTACTCTGGAAACACCATATATTTT
once | TRBJ1-3 | TRBD1 | TRBV5-4 | CASSPGGTGNTIYF | TGTGCCAGCAGCCCAGGGGGCACGGGAAACACCATATATTTT
. | TRBJ2-1 | TRBD2 | TRBV19 | CASSAGGIGNEQFF | TGTGCCAGTAGTGCGGGGGGGATTGGGAATGAGCAGTTCTTC
few | TRBJ2-5 | . | TRBV7-2 | CASSLGLAKETQYF | TGTGCCAGCAGCTTAGGTCTAGCCAAAGAGACCCAGTACTTC
. | TRBJ2-3 | . | TRBV5-4 | CASMGGAEGTQYF | TGTGCCAGCATGGGCGGGGCTGAGGGTACGCAGTATTTT
. | TRBJ1-5 | TRBD1 | TRBV7-8 | CASRAGRTGVGQPQHF | TGTGCCAGCAGGGCGGGTCGGACAGGGGTCGGGCAGCCCCAGCATTTT
few | TRBJ2-5 | TRBD2 | TRBV7-2 | CASSLGDWRGAGETQYF | TGTGCCAGCAGCTTAGGGGATTGGCGGGGGGCGGGAGAGACCCAGTACTTC
. | TRBJ1-2 | . | TRBV4-3 | CASSQGYQANYGYTF | TGCGCCAGCAGCCAAGGATATCAGGCTAACTATGGCTACACCTTC
few | TRBJ2-3 | TRBD2 | TRBV12-5 | CASGLVPRGGGWDTQYF | TGTGCTAGTGGTTTGGTACCCCGGGGGGGAGGATGGGATACGCAGTATTTT
few | TRBJ1-2 | . | TRBV4-2 | CASSQDQGSRGYTF | TGTGCCAGCAGCCAAGATCAGGGATCGAGGGGCTACACCTTC
few | TRBJ1-5 | TRBD1 | TRBV5-1 | CASSLRPTGMGNQPQHF | TGCGCCAGCAGCCTTCGCCCGACAGGGATGGGGAATCAGCCCCAGCATTTT
. | TRBJ2-7 | TRBD2 | TRBV4-1 | CASSQGLASGGLYEQYF | TGCGCCAGCAGCCAAGGCCTGGCTAGCGGGGGCCTCTACGAGCAGTACTTC
few | TRBJ1-5 | . | TRBV4-1 | CASSLRQTEGNQPQHF | TGCGCCAGCAGCCTTAGACAGACAGAAGGCAATCAGCCCCAGCATTTT
few | TRBJ2-1 | TRBD1 | TRBV19 | CASSRDRYENEQFF | TGTGCCAGTTCCCGGGACAGGTATGAGAATGAGCAGTTCTTC
few | TRBJ1-2 | TRBD1 | TRBV4-1 | CASSHTSDRGGYTF | TGCGCCAGCAGCCATACATCCGACAGGGGTGGCTACACCTTC
. | TRBJ2-7 | TRBD2 | TRBV6-6 | CASTLAGGRDEQYF | TGTGCCAGCACCTTAGCGGGGGGGCGTGATGAGCAGTACTTC
. | TRBJ1-2 | TRBD1 | TRBV7-2 | CASSPLLYPTGFTF | TGTGCCAGCAGCCCCCTCCTCTACCCGACAGGGTTCACCTTC
few | TRBJ2-7 | TRBD1 | TRBV19 | CASSISGGQGRNEQYF | TGTGCCAGTAGTATTTCGGGGGGACAGGGGCGCAACGAGCAGTACTTC
. | TRBJ1-2 | . | TRBV7-9 | CASSLNRDDGYTF | TGTGCCAGCAGCTTAAACAGGGACGATGGCTACACCTTC
few | TRBJ2-7 | . | TRBV11-2 | CASSRSPGHNYEQYF | TGTGCCAGCAGCCGGAGCCCCGGACATAACTACGAGCAGTACTTC
. | TRBJ2-5 | . | TRBV9 | CASSLRGETQYF | TGTGCCAGCAGCCTGAGGGGGGAGACCCAGTACTTC
. | TRBJ1-1 | . | TRBV5-1 | CASSLDRPNTEAFF | TGCGCCAGCAGCTTAGACAGACCGAACACTGAAGCTTTCTTT